Described below is a single T cell receptor (beta chain) sequence and its context. The antigen is not known. The entry originates in a study of T cell repertoires in cytomegalovirus infection. Across the study: CMV infection together with matching HLA type was indicated by public TCR beta signatures.

Study observations and caveats: HLA-C-restricted CMV-specific TCR beta clonotypes were dominant in the ex vivo response.

MiXCR was run by TCRdb on the reads, yielding one entry per CDR3 protein. The sample has about 180,000 distinct CDR3 sequences, roughly 17% seen once. Germline loops: CDR1 SNHLY, CDR2 FYNNEI. V lost 11 bases and J lost 8; bases outside the gene matches: 5. The CDR3 is made up of 11 amino acids. What was sequenced was CD8+ T cells from PBMCs. This TCR derives from a human donor in good health (CMV status not recorded). Some clones in this sample may be carry-over from other donors' samples. The chain employs TRBV2 and TRBJ2-1; 8 bases agree with TRBD1. The CDR3 reads CASTGGDEQFF. CDR3 in DNA: TGTGCCTCAACAGGGGGTGATGAGCAGTTCTTC.